These 25 T cell receptor beta chains were sequenced from one sample in a study of blood T cells in healthy people across ages. The use of a sample-barcoded 5' primer and a J-beta primer mix characterized a second PCR of roughly 6 to 11 cycles. Via MiXCR, TCRdb re-called the 5' RACE reads, giving one row per CDR3 protein. The top ten clones hold 20% to 30% of a sample with some 860,000 distinct CDR3 sequences, roughly three fifths of them seen once. The sequenced sample consisted of blood. These receptors were taken from a man aged 40-49 years in good health.

V is TRBV20-1 and J is TRBJ2-1, with D maybe TRBD2 (6 bases). The CDR3 covers 13 residues. Per germline, CDR1 DFQATT and CDR2 SNEGSKA (reference sequence). The V end was cut by 5 bases, the J end by 2 bases, with 10 bases between. The DNA of the CDR3 is TGCAGTGCTTGGAGGGTTACCTACAATGAGCAGTTCTTC. Its translation is CSAWRVTYNEQFF.

This clonotype was counted a few times. The chain recombines TRBV9 with TRBJ2-5; D is undetermined. The V gene's germline CDR1 is SGDLS and CDR2 YYNGEE. Between the trimmed V and J ends, which lost 0 bases and 5 bases, there was a span of 17 bases. This CDR3 spans 16 amino acids. CDR3 DNA sequence: TGTGCCAGCAGCGTAGGGGCAGCCCGCTCGGATGAGACCCAGTACTTC. Translated: CASSVGAARSDETQYF.

The chain joins TRBV6-5 to TRBJ1-5, with a possible D match to TRBD1 (6 bases). CDR3 length equals 15 residues. V was shortened by 6 bases and J by 6 bases, with 18 bases between the two germline ends. Germline V gene data show CDR1 as MNHEY and CDR2 as SVGAGI. This chain's CDR3 is CASSPQGWGGQPQHF. CDR3 nucleotides: TGTGCCAGCAGCCCGCAGGGGTGGGGAGGTCAGCCCCAGCATTTT.

This clonotype has a handful of counts. The V gene is TRBV4-3, the J gene TRBJ2-3; unclear D gene. Germline V lookup: CDR1 LGHNA, CDR2 YSLEER. The CDR3 contains 16 residues. The V end was cut by 0 bases, the J end by 2 bases, with 12 bases between. The CDR3 region has the DNA TGCGCCAGCAGCCAAGATTCCGACGGATACACAGATACGCAGTATTTT. Translating gives CASSQDSDGYTDTQYF.

V and J are TRBV12-3 or TRBV12-4 and TRBJ2-5; D not resolved. With 4 bases removed from V and 3 bases from J, the gap between germline ends came to 12 bases. The CDR3 totals 14 residues. CDR3 in amino acids: CASSYSSSKETQYF. CDR3 bases: TGTGCCAGCAGTTATTCGAGTTCGAAAGAGACCCAGTACTTC.

CDR3 DNA sequence: TGCGCCAGCAGCTCGACAGGGGGCGTGAGGAGCAAAAACATTCAGTACTTC. Amino acid sequence: CASSSTGGVRSKNIQYF. The gene calls are TRBV5-1 and TRBJ2-4; 10 bases align to TRBD1. The junction had 9 bases not matched to a gene; V was cut back by 3 bases and J by 3 bases. The germline V gene encodes CDR1 SGHRS and CDR2 YFSETQ. This CDR3 contains 17 residues. The complete variable domain, with remaining parts taken from reference TRBV5-1 and TRBJ2-4, reads KAGVTQTPRYLIKTRGQQVTLSCSPISGHRSVSWYQQTPGQGLQFLFEYFSETQRNKGNFPGRFSGRQFSNSRSEMNVSTLELGDSALYLCASSSTGGVRSKNIQYFGAGTRLSVL.

This clonotype appeared once. Since no conserved phenylalanine or tryptophan closes the CDR3, a read error is the likely cause. This sequence joins TRBV29-1 and TRBJ2-1; TRBD1 might be the D (6 bases). CDR3 size: 13 residues. CDR1 is SQVTM and CDR2 is ANQGSEA in the germline V gene. Trimming left V 7 bases short and J 5 bases short, with 15 bases between. As DNA, the CDR3 is TGCAGCGGCGACGGGACACTTAACAATGAGCAGTTCTTA. Translation gives CSGDGTLNNEQFL.

This sequence joins TRBV9 and TRBJ2-5, with D uncertain. The V gene lost 2 bases and the J gene lost 4 bases, with 12 bases spanning the gap. This CDR3 has 14 residues. Germline CDR1 SGDLS, CDR2 YYNGEE. CDR3 bases: TGTGCCAGCAGCGTCGGATCAGGTTTAGAGACCCAGTACTTC. This codes for CASSVGSGLETQYF.

This clonotype turned up a few times. The gene calls are TRBV9 and TRBJ2-1; D is ambiguous. The end of the DNA is better explained by TRBJ2-7, so the J call may be wrong. Per germline, CDR1 SGDLS and CDR2 YYNGEE. This CDR3 is 11 amino acids long. The DNA of the CDR3 is TGTGCCAGCAGGGGCTACAATGAGCAGTACTTC. As protein: CASRGYNEQYF.

The chain recombines TRBV6-1 with TRBJ2-7; 7 positions agree with TRBD2. CDR3 size: 17 residues. Germline V gene data show CDR1 as MNHNS and CDR2 as SASEGT. V dropped 6 bases and J dropped 5; count of bases not matched to a gene: 19. CDR3 in DNA: TGTGCCAGCAGGCCACTGGCGGGAGTGGTCTTTACCCACGAGCAGTACTTC. Protein product: CASRPLAGVVFTHEQYF.

The chain combines TRBV6-6 with TRBJ2-2; D gene unclear. The CDR3 is 17 residues long. The V end was cut by 2 bases, the J end by 5 bases, with 18 bases between. CDR1 MNHNY and CDR2 SVGAGI come from the germline V gene (reference sequence). CDR3 loop: CASSYKRQALWTGELFF. CDR3 nucleotides: TGTGCCAGCAGTTACAAAAGGCAGGCCTTGTGGACCGGGGAGCTGTTTTTT.

This clonotype was observed many times. The V gene is TRBV6-6, the J gene TRBJ2-7; D is ambiguous. This CDR3 is built from 13 residues. Germline V gene data show CDR1 as MNHNY and CDR2 as SVGAGI (reference sequence). V gave up 0 bases and J gave up 0 bases, with 3 bases separating them. Here the CDR3 reads CASSYSSSYEQYF. DNA of the CDR3: TGTGCCAGCAGTTACTCGAGCTCCTACGAGCAGTACTTC.

This clonotype was seen only a few times. The CDR3 coding sequence is TGCAGTGCTAGAGAGACAGCTACCTACGAGCAGTACTTC. It is translated as CSARETATYEQYF. The chain joins TRBV20-1 to TRBJ2-7, with a weak D call TRBD1 (5 bases). Germline V gene lookup returns CDR1 DFQATT and CDR2 SNEGSKA (reference sequence). V was shortened by 0 bases and J by 2 bases, with 8 bases between the two germline ends. The CDR3 consists of 13 residues.

The chain links TRBV20-1 to TRBJ1-2, with D hard to call. The CDR3 contains 15 residues. V was shortened by 1 base and J by 1 base, with 13 bases between the two germline ends. Germline CDR1 is DFQATT and CDR2 is SNEGSKA (reference sequence). In nucleotides, the CDR3 is TGCAGTGCTAGAGTGGAGCCGAACCATAACTATGGCTACACCTTC. Its translation is CSARVEPNHNYGYTF.

The CDR3 here is CSATGESGYTF. The CDR3 DNA reads TGCAGCGCCACAGGGGAATCTGGCTACACCTTC. The V gene is TRBV29-1, the J gene TRBJ1-2, with 7 bases matching TRBD1. The J segment lost 7 bases and the V segment lost 7 bases, leaving 6 bases of the junction unmatched. The CDR3 sequence is 11 residues long. The germline gives CDR1 SQVTM, CDR2 ANQGSEA.

This clonotype was seen a handful of times. The chain combines TRBV6-1 with TRBJ1-2; 11 nucleotides agree with TRBD1. The CDR3 runs 13 residues. Germline CDR1 is MNHNS and CDR2 is SASEGT. Unmatched junction bases numbered 10, after V lost 7 bases and J lost 12 bases. CDR3 residues: CASTRTGGASHTF. CDR3 sequence (DNA): TGTGCCAGCACTCGGACAGGGGGCGCAAGTCACACCTTC.

The chain combines TRBV6-6 with TRBJ1-5, with D unresolved. Germline assignment: CDR1 MNHNY and CDR2 SVGAGI (reference sequence). Trimming removed 6 bases from V and 9 bases from J, with 15 bases in between. The CDR3 has 13 amino acids. The CDR3 nucleotides are TGTGCCAGCAGCGTGGGCCCGGAGTTGCCCCAGCATTTT. Protein sequence: CASSVGPELPQHF.

The V and J genes are TRBV3-1 and TRBJ2-5; D gene unclear. V shed 4 bases and J shed 3 bases, with 6 bases lying between them. The CDR3 runs 12 residues. The germline V gene has CDR1 LGHDT and CDR2 YNNKEL (reference sequence). CDR3 DNA: TGTGCCAGCAGCCCGCACGAAGAGACCCAGTACTTC. Translated, it gives CASSPHEETQYF.

This clonotype showed up just once. J is TRBJ1-5 and V is TRBV20-1; 9 nucleotides match TRBD1. J was trimmed by 3 bases and V by 5 bases; bases with no gene match: 5. Germline CDR1 and CDR2: DFQATT and SNEGSKA (reference sequence). The CDR3 has 14 residues. The CDR3, as DNA: TGCAGTGCTGGGACAGGGACTCCCAATCAGCCCCAGCATTTT. It encodes CSAGTGTPNQPQHF.

The V and J genes are TRBV28 and TRBJ2-1; 9 bases map to TRBD2. The CDR3 is 14 amino acids. Trimming removed 7 bases from V and 15 bases from J; junction bases left unmatched: 16. Germline values: CDR1 MDHEN, CDR2 SYDVKM. The CDR3 sequence: CASIETSGRNGMFF. The CDR3 DNA follows: TGTGCCAGCATCGAGACTAGCGGAAGGAACGGGATGTTCTTC.

J is TRBJ2-3 and V is TRBV7-8; D is possibly TRBD2 (6 bases). V was cut by 4 bases and J by 4 bases, with 15 bases left in between. The CDR3 consists of 15 residues. Germline lookup yields CDR1 SGHVS and CDR2 FQNEAQ. The CDR3: CASSSLAASPDTQYF. The DNA for the CDR3 is TGTGCCAGCAGCTCTTTAGCGGCCTCCCCAGATACGCAGTATTTT.

The V call is TRBV28, the J call TRBJ2-3; 8 bases are shared with TRBD2. The germline V gene has CDR1 MDHEN and CDR2 SYDVKM. The CDR3 contains 15 residues. V shed 8 bases and J 3 bases; nucleotides not matched to a gene: 10. CDR3 residues: CASGSGLAGTDTQYF. CDR3 DNA: TGTGCCAGCGGCTCTGGGCTAGCGGGTACAGATACGCAGTATTTT.

The chain uses TRBV7-2 and TRBJ1-2; tentative D call: TRBD1 (5 bases). V lost 4 bases and J 0 bases, leaving 27 bases between the germline ends. CDR1 and CDR2 from the germline V gene are SGHTA and FQGNSA. The CDR3 contains 20 residues. CDR3 nucleotides: TGTGCCAGCAGCTCTAGAGGGCCTGGACGGGTCGGGGGGACTAACTATGGCTACACCTTC. Translating it yields CASSSRGPGRVGGTNYGYTF.

The V gene is TRBV13, the J gene TRBJ1-2; TRBD1 is a possible D gene (6 bases). CDR1 is PRHDT and CDR2 is FYEKMQ in the germline V gene (reference sequence). Trimming stripped 5 bases from V and 2 bases from J, with 18 bases between. CDR3 length: 16 residues. CDR3 region: CASSPAGADNNYGYTF. In DNA form, the CDR3 reads TGTGCCAGCAGCCCCGCGGGGGCAGACAACAACTATGGCTACACCTTC.

V and J are TRBV20-1 and TRBJ2-3; D uncertain. V lost 0 bases, J lost 2 bases, and 0 bases lay in between. Germline CDR1 DFQATT, CDR2 SNEGSKA (reference sequence). The CDR3 totals 11 residues. The CDR3 bases are TGCAGTGCTAGAGACACAGATACGCAGTATTTT. Its protein product is CSARDTDTQYF.